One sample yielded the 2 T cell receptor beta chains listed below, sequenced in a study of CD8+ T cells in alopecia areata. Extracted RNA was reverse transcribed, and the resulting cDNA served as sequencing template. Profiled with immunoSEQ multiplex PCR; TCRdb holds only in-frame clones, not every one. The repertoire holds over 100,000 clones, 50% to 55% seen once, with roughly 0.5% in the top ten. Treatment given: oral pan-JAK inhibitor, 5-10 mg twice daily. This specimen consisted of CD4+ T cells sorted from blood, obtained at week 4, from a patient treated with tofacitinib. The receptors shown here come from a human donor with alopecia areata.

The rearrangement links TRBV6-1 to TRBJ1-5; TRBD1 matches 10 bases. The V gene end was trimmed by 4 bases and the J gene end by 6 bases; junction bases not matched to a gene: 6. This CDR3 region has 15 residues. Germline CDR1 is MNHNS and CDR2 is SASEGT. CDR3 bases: TGTGCCAGCAGTGCAGGACAGGGGGGGACTCAGCCCCAGCATTTT. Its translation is CASSAGQGGTQPQHF.

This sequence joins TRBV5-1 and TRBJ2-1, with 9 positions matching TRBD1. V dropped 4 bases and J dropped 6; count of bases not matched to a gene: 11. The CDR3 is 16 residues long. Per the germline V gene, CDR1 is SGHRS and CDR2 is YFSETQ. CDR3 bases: TGCGCCAGCAGCCTGGGACAGGGCAATCTTGTCAATGAGCAGTTCTTC. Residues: CASSLGQGNLVNEQFF.